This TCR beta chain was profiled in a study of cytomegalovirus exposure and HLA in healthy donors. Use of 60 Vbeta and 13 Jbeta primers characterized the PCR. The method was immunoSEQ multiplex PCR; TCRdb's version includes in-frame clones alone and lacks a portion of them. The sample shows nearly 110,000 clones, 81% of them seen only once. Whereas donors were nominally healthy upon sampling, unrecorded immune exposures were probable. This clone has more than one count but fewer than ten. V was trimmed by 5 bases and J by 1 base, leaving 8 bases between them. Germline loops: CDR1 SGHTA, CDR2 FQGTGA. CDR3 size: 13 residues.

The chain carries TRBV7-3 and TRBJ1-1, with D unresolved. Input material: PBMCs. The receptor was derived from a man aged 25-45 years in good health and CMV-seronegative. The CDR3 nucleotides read TGTGCCAGCAGCCGACGACAGAACACTGAAGCTTTCTTT. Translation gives CASSRRQNTEAFF.